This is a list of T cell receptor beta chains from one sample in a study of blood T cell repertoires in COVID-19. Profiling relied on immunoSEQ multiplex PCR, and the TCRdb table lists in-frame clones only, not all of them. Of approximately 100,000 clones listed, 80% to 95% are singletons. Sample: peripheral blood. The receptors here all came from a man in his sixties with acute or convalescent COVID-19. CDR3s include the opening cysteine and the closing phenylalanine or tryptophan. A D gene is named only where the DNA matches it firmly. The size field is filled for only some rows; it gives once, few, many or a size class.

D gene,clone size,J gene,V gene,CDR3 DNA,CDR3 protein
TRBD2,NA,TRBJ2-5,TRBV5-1,TGCGCCAGCAGCCTTACGGGAGGAAAAGAGACCCAGTACTTC,CASSLTGGKETQYF
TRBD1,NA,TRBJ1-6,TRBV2,TGTGCCAGCAGTGGAGGGACAGCTAATTCACCCCTCCACTTT,CASSGGTANSPLHF
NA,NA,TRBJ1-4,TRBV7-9,TGTGCCAGCAGCTTAAGTGAGGAAAAACTGTTTTTT,CASSLSEEKLFF
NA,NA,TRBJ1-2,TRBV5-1,TGCGCCAGCAGCTTGGTTGGCACTCTGAGGGGCTACACCTTC,CASSLVGTLRGYTF
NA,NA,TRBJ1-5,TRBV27,TGTGCCAGCAGTTTCCTGAATCAGCCCCAGCATTTT,CASSFLNQPQHF
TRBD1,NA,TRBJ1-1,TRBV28,TGTGCCAGCAGGAGTGAACGACAGGGGCGGAACACTGAAGCTTTCTTT,CASRSERQGRNTEAFF
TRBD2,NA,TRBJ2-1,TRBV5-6,TGTGCCAGCAGGCGGACTAGCGGCAATGAGCAGTTCTTC,CASRRTSGNEQFF
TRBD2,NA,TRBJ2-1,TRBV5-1,TGCGCCAGCAGCGGAGGACTAGCGGGAGGCCCCAATGAGCAGTTCTTC,CASSGGLAGGPNEQFF
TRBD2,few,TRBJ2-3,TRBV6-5,TGTGCCAGCAGAAAGACTAGCGGGAGTACAGATACGCAGTATTTT,CASRKTSGSTDTQYF
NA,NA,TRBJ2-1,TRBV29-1,TGCAGCGTTGAGTTGGCTACTCGCAGGTACAATGAGCAGTTCTTC,CSVELATRRYNEQFF
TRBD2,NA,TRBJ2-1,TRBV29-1,TGCAGCGTTGGTTCGACTAGCGGGAACGAGCAGTTCTTC,CSVGSTSGNEQFF
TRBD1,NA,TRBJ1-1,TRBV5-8,TGTGCCAGCAGCCTAGGACAGGGGTACACTGAAGCTTTCTTT,CASSLGQGYTEAFF
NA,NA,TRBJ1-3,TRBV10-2,TGCGCCAGCAGGTTGTCAGGAACAAGAAACACCATATATTTT,CASRLSGTRNTIYF
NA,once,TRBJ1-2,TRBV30,TGTGCCTGGAGTTTCCCCAGGTCACGCCGTGTTAGTGGCTACACCTTC,CAWSFPRSRRVSGYTF
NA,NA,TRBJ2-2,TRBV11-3,TGTGCCAGCAGAAGAGGGGGGGACAGGAGCCATACCGGGGAGCTGTTTTTT,CASRRGGDRSHTGELFF
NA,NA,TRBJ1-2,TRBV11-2,TGTGCCAGCAGCTTCGGTGAGGATACTGGCTACACCTTC,CASSFGEDTGYTF
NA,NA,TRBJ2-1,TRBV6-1,TGTGCCAGCAGTGAGTTACGGAGCTCCTACAATGAGCAGTTCTTC,CASSELRSSYNEQFF
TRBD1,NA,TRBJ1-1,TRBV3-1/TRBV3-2,TGTGCCAGCAGCCAAGGGGGACAGATGAACACTGAAGCTTTCTTT,CASSQGGQMNTEAFF
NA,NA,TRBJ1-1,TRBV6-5,TGTGCCAGCAGTCCATCCCCCGGTAGGAACACTGAAGCTTTCTTT,CASSPSPGRNTEAFF
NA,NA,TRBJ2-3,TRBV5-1,TGCGCCAGCAGCTTGGCCAGGGCCGATACGCAGTATTTT,CASSLARADTQYF
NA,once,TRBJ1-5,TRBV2,TGTGCCAGCAGTGAGGGTGGAGGACGGGCCCAGCATTTT,CASSEGGGRAQHF
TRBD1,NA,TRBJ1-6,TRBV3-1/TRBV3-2,TGTGCCAGCAGCCCCGAGGGACAGGGGTATTCACCCCTCCACTTT,CASSPEGQGYSPLHF
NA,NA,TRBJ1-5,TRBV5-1,TGCGCCAGCAGCGTAAACATCAATCAGCCCCAGCATTTT,CASSVNINQPQHF
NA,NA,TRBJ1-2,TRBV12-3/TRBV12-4,TGTGCCAGCAGTTCGGGACTCTATGGCTACACCTTC,CASSSGLYGYTF
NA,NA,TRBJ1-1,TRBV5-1,TGCGCCAGCAGCCTGGGAGGGTTGAACACTGAAGCTTTCTTT,CASSLGGLNTEAFF
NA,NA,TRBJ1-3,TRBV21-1,TGTGCCAGCAGCAAAACAGGGGTCTCTGGAAACACCATATATTTT,CASSKTGVSGNTIYF
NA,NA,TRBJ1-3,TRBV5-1,TGCGCCAGCAGCTTGGACGACAGTAACTCTGGAAACACCATATATTTT,CASSLDDSNSGNTIYF
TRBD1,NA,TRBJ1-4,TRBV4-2,TGTGCCAGCAGCCAAGATAACAGGGGGCAGACTAATGAAAAACTGTTTTTT,CASSQDNRGQTNEKLFF
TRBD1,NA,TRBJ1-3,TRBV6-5,TGTGCCAGCAGTAACAGGGGGCACGGAAACACCATATATTTT,CASSNRGHGNTIYF
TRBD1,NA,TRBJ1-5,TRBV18,TGTGCCAGCTCACCAGGATTGACAGGGAATCAGCCCCAGCATTTT,CASSPGLTGNQPQHF
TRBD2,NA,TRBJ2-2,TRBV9,TGTGCCAGCAGCGTAGAGTGGACTAGTTCTGGCACCGGGGAGCTGTTTTTT,CASSVEWTSSGTGELFF
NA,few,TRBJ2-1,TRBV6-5,TGTGCCAGCAGTGACTCAGGGAGCTCCTACAATGAGCAGTTCTTC,CASSDSGSSYNEQFF